The rows below give T cell receptor beta chains drawn from one sample of a study of glioma-infiltrating T cells after dendritic cell vaccination. The assay was immunoSEQ multiplex PCR, and TCRdb's table has in-frame clones only and misses some. The table lists some 90,000 clones, roughly four fifths of them singletons. Sequenced here: blood, sampled after dendritic cell vaccination. These receptors were obtained from a human donor with glioblastoma. CDR3s include the opening cysteine and the closing phenylalanine or tryptophan. A D gene is named only where the DNA matches it firmly. Size is omitted from some rows. Given values are once, few, many or a class for expanded clones.

clone size: .
J gene: TRBJ1-2
D gene: .
V gene: TRBV6-5
CDR3 protein: CASSPLGGFDGYTF
CDR3 DNA: TGTGCCAGCAGCCCCTTGGGGGGTTTTGATGGCTACACCTTC

clone size: once
J gene: TRBJ1-4
D gene: .
V gene: TRBV5-6
CDR3 protein: CASTYGLGRENEKLFF
CDR3 DNA: TGTGCCAGCACCTACGGACTTGGGAGGGAGAATGAAAAACTGTTTTTT

clone size: .
J gene: TRBJ2-7
D gene: TRBD1
V gene: TRBV23-1
CDR3 protein: CASSQSVSGQGFYEQYF
CDR3 DNA: TGCGCCAGCAGTCAATCTGTCTCCGGACAGGGGTTCTACGAGCAGTACTTC

clone size: .
J gene: TRBJ2-1
D gene: TRBD1
V gene: TRBV7-2
CDR3 protein: CASSSRQGRNNEQFF
CDR3 DNA: TGTGCCAGCAGCTCCCGACAGGGGAGGAACAATGAGCAGTTCTTC

clone size: .
J gene: TRBJ1-3
D gene: .
V gene: TRBV25-1
CDR3 protein: CASSEYGFTIYF
CDR3 DNA: TGTGCCAGCAGTGAATACGGGTTCACCATATATTTT

clone size: once
J gene: TRBJ2-1
D gene: TRBD2
V gene: TRBV6-5
CDR3 protein: CASRTSAGVGNEQFF
CDR3 DNA: TGTGCCAGCAGAACATCCGCGGGGGTTGGCAATGAGCAGTTCTTC

clone size: .
J gene: TRBJ1-4
D gene: TRBD1
V gene: TRBV5-6
CDR3 protein: CASKETGSNNEKLFF
CDR3 DNA: TGTGCCAGCAAAGAGACAGGGAGCAATAATGAAAAACTGTTTTTT

clone size: .
J gene: TRBJ1-4
D gene: .
V gene: TRBV6-6
CDR3 protein: CASSNEVEKLFF
CDR3 DNA: TGTGCCAGCAGTAATGAGGTTGAAAAACTGTTTTTT

clone size: .
J gene: TRBJ1-2
D gene: TRBD1
V gene: TRBV29-1
CDR3 protein: CSVGQGAGGYTF
CDR3 DNA: TGCAGCGTTGGACAGGGGGCAGGAGGCTACACCTTC

clone size: .
J gene: TRBJ1-3
D gene: .
V gene: TRBV4-1
CDR3 protein: CASSQGDYYSGNTIYF
CDR3 DNA: TGCGCCAGCAGCCAAGGGGACTACTACTCTGGAAACACCATATATTTT

clone size: few
J gene: TRBJ2-7
D gene: .
V gene: TRBV29-1
CDR3 protein: CSVEVVIRGAEQYF
CDR3 DNA: TGCAGCGTTGAAGTTGTGATCAGGGGGGCCGAGCAGTACTTC

clone size: .
J gene: TRBJ2-5
D gene: .
V gene: TRBV5-1
CDR3 protein: CASSLEGQGGWETQYF
CDR3 DNA: TGCGCCAGCAGCCTTGAAGGGCAGGGAGGATGGGAGACCCAGTACTTC

clone size: .
J gene: TRBJ1-2
D gene: .
V gene: TRBV6-1
CDR3 protein: CASRPTGAHYGYTF
CDR3 DNA: TGTGCCAGCAGGCCTACAGGAGCCCACTATGGCTACACCTTC

clone size: once
J gene: TRBJ1-1
D gene: TRBD1
V gene: TRBV23-1
CDR3 protein: CASSQSIRDSPRAEAFF
CDR3 DNA: TGCGCCAGCAGTCAATCGATAAGGGACAGCCCCCGCGCTGAAGCTTTCTTT

clone size: .
J gene: TRBJ2-1
D gene: TRBD2
V gene: TRBV27
CDR3 protein: CASSPGTSHDLHNEQFF
CDR3 DNA: TGTGCCAGCAGCCCCGGGACTAGCCACGATCTACACAATGAGCAGTTCTTC

clone size: .
J gene: TRBJ2-5
D gene: TRBD1
V gene: TRBV25-1
CDR3 protein: CASSGWGTGDQETQYF
CDR3 DNA: TGTGCCAGCAGTGGATGGGGGACAGGGGACCAAGAGACCCAGTACTTC

clone size: .
J gene: TRBJ2-5
D gene: .
V gene: TRBV30
CDR3 protein: CAWSSGVRETQYF
CDR3 DNA: TGTGCCTGGAGTTCGGGAGTACGGGAGACCCAGTACTTC

clone size: .
J gene: TRBJ2-2
D gene: TRBD2
V gene: TRBV11-1
CDR3 protein: CASSWTSGRGITGELFF
CDR3 DNA: TGTGCCAGCAGCTGGACTAGCGGGAGGGGAATCACCGGGGAGCTGTTTTTT

clone size: .
J gene: TRBJ2-1
D gene: .
V gene: TRBV5-1
CDR3 protein: CASSLGTGGEDNEQFF
CDR3 DNA: TGCGCCAGCAGCTTAGGTACAGGGGGGGAAGACAATGAGCAGTTCTTC

clone size: .
J gene: TRBJ1-2
D gene: .
V gene: TRBV7-8
CDR3 protein: CASSLRWGGYGYTF
CDR3 DNA: TGTGCCAGCAGCTTAAGGTGGGGGGGCTATGGCTACACCTTC

clone size: .
J gene: TRBJ1-4
D gene: .
V gene: TRBV30
CDR3 protein: CAWSGGDNEKLFF
CDR3 DNA: TGTGCCTGGAGTGGCGGGGATAATGAAAAACTGTTTTTT

clone size: many
J gene: TRBJ2-7
D gene: .
V gene: TRBV6-5
CDR3 protein: CASSYSMEGRYEQYF
CDR3 DNA: TGTGCCAGCAGTTACTCGATGGAGGGGCGGTACGAGCAGTACTTC

clone size: .
J gene: TRBJ2-3
D gene: TRBD2
V gene: TRBV30
CDR3 protein: CAWSPGGGRSDTQYF
CDR3 DNA: TGTGCCTGGAGCCCCGGGGGGGGACGGTCAGATACGCAGTATTTT

clone size: .
J gene: TRBJ2-5
D gene: TRBD1
V gene: TRBV5-4
CDR3 protein: CASSIGQGARETQYF
CDR3 DNA: TGTGCCAGCAGCATCGGACAGGGGGCGAGGGAGACCCAGTACTTC

clone size: .
J gene: TRBJ1-2
D gene: TRBD1
V gene: TRBV6-1
CDR3 protein: CASTEGQGDGYTF
CDR3 DNA: TGTGCCAGCACCGAGGGACAGGGAGACGGCTACACCTTC

clone size: .
J gene: TRBJ1-3
D gene: .
V gene: TRBV5-1
CDR3 protein: CASSSTTKGAGNTIYF
CDR3 DNA: TGCGCCAGCAGCTCTACAACCAAGGGGGCTGGAAACACCATATATTTT

clone size: .
J gene: TRBJ2-1
D gene: TRBD2
V gene: TRBV2
CDR3 protein: CASILSSGREDEQFF
CDR3 DNA: TGTGCCAGCATCCTTTCGAGCGGGAGAGAGGATGAGCAGTTCTTC

clone size: .
J gene: TRBJ1-1
D gene: .
V gene: TRBV7-9
CDR3 protein: CASSLKGAGSTEAFF
CDR3 DNA: TGTGCCAGCAGCTTAAAAGGGGCGGGGTCGACTGAAGCTTTCTTT

clone size: .
J gene: TRBJ2-7
D gene: .
V gene: TRBV5-1
CDR3 protein: CASSPGGEGSYEQYF
CDR3 DNA: TGCGCCAGCAGCCCCGGGGGAGAGGGCTCCTACGAGCAGTACTTC

clone size: .
J gene: TRBJ1-3
D gene: TRBD1
V gene: TRBV6-5
CDR3 protein: CASSYQWTGGDTIYF
CDR3 DNA: TGTGCCAGCAGTTACCAATGGACAGGGGGGGACACCATATATTTT

clone size: .
J gene: TRBJ2-3
D gene: .
V gene: TRBV29-1
CDR3 protein: CSGRGGADTQYF
CDR3 DNA: TGCAGCGGTCGCGGGGGCGCAGATACGCAGTATTTT

clone size: .
J gene: TRBJ2-1
D gene: TRBD1
V gene: TRBV6-1
CDR3 protein: CASFRDRGYNEQFF
CDR3 DNA: TGTGCCAGCTTCCGGGACAGGGGATACAATGAGCAGTTCTTC

clone size: .
J gene: TRBJ1-1
D gene: TRBD1
V gene: TRBV10-2
CDR3 protein: CASSGTGLNTEAFF
CDR3 DNA: TGCGCCAGCAGTGGGACAGGGCTGAACACTGAAGCTTTCTTT

clone size: .
J gene: TRBJ2-1
D gene: TRBD2
V gene: TRBV7-3
CDR3 protein: CASSRFGGGSRDEQFF
CDR3 DNA: TGTGCCAGCAGTCGATTCGGCGGCGGGAGTCGGGATGAGCAGTTCTTC

clone size: .
J gene: TRBJ1-2
D gene: TRBD1
V gene: TRBV6-5
CDR3 protein: CASRYRGGYTF
CDR3 DNA: TGTGCCAGCAGATACAGGGGTGGCTACACCTTC

clone size: .
J gene: TRBJ1-2
D gene: TRBD1
V gene: TRBV7-2
CDR3 protein: CASSLGGDRVHGYTF
CDR3 DNA: TGTGCCAGCAGCTTAGGCGGGGACAGGGTCCATGGCTACACCTTC

clone size: .
J gene: TRBJ2-5
D gene: TRBD1
V gene: TRBV2
CDR3 protein: CASSEDRGSLSSGTQYF
CDR3 DNA: TGTGCCAGCAGTGAAGACAGGGGATCGTTGTCGAGCGGGACCCAGTACTTC

clone size: .
J gene: TRBJ2-7
D gene: TRBD1
V gene: TRBV7-2
CDR3 protein: CASIRDRGTYEQYF
CDR3 DNA: TGTGCCAGCATACGAGACAGGGGGACCTACGAGCAGTACTTC

clone size: few
J gene: TRBJ2-2
D gene: TRBD1
V gene: TRBV4-2
CDR3 protein: CASRATGAGGELFF
CDR3 DNA: TGTGCCAGCAGGGCCACAGGGGCTGGCGGGGAGCTGTTTTTT

clone size: .
J gene: TRBJ2-7
D gene: .
V gene: TRBV5-5
CDR3 protein: CASLTTSGSYEQYF
CDR3 DNA: TGTGCCAGCCTAACCACCTCAGGGTCGTACGAGCAGTACTTC

clone size: .
J gene: TRBJ2-1
D gene: .
V gene: TRBV28
CDR3 protein: CASSLENNEQFF
CDR3 DNA: TGTGCCAGCAGTTTAGAGAATAATGAGCAGTTCTTC

clone size: once
J gene: TRBJ2-1
D gene: .
V gene: TRBV30
CDR3 protein: CAWSVPPQDNEQFF
CDR3 DNA: TGTGCCTGGAGTGTACCACCCCAGGACAATGAGCAGTTCTTC

clone size: few
J gene: TRBJ1-4
D gene: TRBD1
V gene: TRBV5-1
CDR3 protein: CASSPGTGPNEKLFF
CDR3 DNA: TGCGCCAGCAGCCCGGGGACAGGGCCTAATGAAAAACTGTTTTTT

clone size: .
J gene: TRBJ1-2
D gene: .
V gene: TRBV6-1
CDR3 protein: CASSDKQGRGYTF
CDR3 DNA: TGTGCCAGCAGTGATAAACAGGGTAGAGGCTACACCTTC

clone size: .
J gene: TRBJ2-3
D gene: TRBD1
V gene: TRBV5-4
CDR3 protein: CASSWDRVNGIPDTQYF
CDR3 DNA: TGTGCCAGCAGCTGGGACAGGGTCAACGGAATCCCAGATACGCAGTATTTT

clone size: few
J gene: TRBJ1-3
D gene: .
V gene: TRBV5-4
CDR3 protein: CASSLGGWAGGNTIYF
CDR3 DNA: TGTGCCAGCAGCTTAGGAGGCTGGGCAGGAGGAAACACCATATATTTT

clone size: .
J gene: TRBJ2-3
D gene: .
V gene: TRBV5-1
CDR3 protein: CASSLADYSGGTDTQYF
CDR3 DNA: TGCGCCAGCAGCTTGGCCGACTACTCGGGAGGCACAGATACGCAGTATTTT

clone size: few
J gene: TRBJ2-1
D gene: .
V gene: TRBV5-1
CDR3 protein: CASSLDATLREQFF
CDR3 DNA: TGCGCCAGCAGCTTGGATGCTACCCTTCGGGAGCAGTTCTTC

clone size: .
J gene: TRBJ2-7
D gene: TRBD1
V gene: TRBV5-1
CDR3 protein: CASSLGQGLVYEQYF
CDR3 DNA: TGCGCCAGCAGCTTGGGACAGGGGCTAGTCTACGAGCAGTACTTC

clone size: once
J gene: TRBJ1-2
D gene: .
V gene: TRBV7-2
CDR3 protein: CASSLVSGDAYGYTF
CDR3 DNA: TGTGCCAGCAGCTTAGTTTCGGGGGACGCCTATGGCTACACCTTC

clone size: .
J gene: TRBJ1-1
D gene: .
V gene: TRBV7-9
CDR3 protein: CASSLGWQGKAFF
CDR3 DNA: TGTGCCAGCAGCTTAGGTTGGCAGGGAAAAGCTTTCTTT

clone size: .
J gene: TRBJ2-1
D gene: TRBD2
V gene: TRBV18
CDR3 protein: CASSPPGRGYNEQFF
CDR3 DNA: TGTGCCAGCTCACCACCGGGGCGGGGGTACAATGAGCAGTTCTTC

clone size: once
J gene: TRBJ2-7
D gene: TRBD2
V gene: TRBV4-1
CDR3 protein: CASSQSGTSFHEQYF
CDR3 DNA: TGCGCCAGCAGCCAATCCGGGACTAGTTTCCACGAGCAGTACTTC

clone size: .
J gene: TRBJ2-1
D gene: TRBD1
V gene: TRBV4-1
CDR3 protein: CASSQEPTGGGFF
CDR3 DNA: TGCGCCAGCAGCCAGGAGCCGACAGGGGGGGGGTTCTTC

clone size: few
J gene: TRBJ2-7
D gene: TRBD1
V gene: TRBV18
CDR3 protein: CASSPGTGGFYEQYF
CDR3 DNA: TGTGCCAGCTCTCCAGGGACAGGGGGCTTCTACGAGCAGTACTTC

clone size: few
J gene: TRBJ2-4
D gene: TRBD2
V gene: TRBV6-1
CDR3 protein: CASSEVLADPSGKNIQYF
CDR3 DNA: TGTGCCAGCAGTGAAGTACTAGCGGACCCCTCGGGCAAAAACATTCAGTACTTC

clone size: .
J gene: TRBJ2-2
D gene: TRBD2
V gene: TRBV30
CDR3 protein: CAWSPRTSGSVAGELFF
CDR3 DNA: TGTGCCTGGAGTCCAAGGACTAGCGGGAGTGTAGCCGGGGAGCTGTTTTTT

clone size: .
J gene: TRBJ1-6
D gene: .
V gene: TRBV6-1
CDR3 protein: CASSTGFDSPLHF
CDR3 DNA: TGTGCCAGCAGTACAGGGTTCGATTCACCCCTCCACTTT

clone size: .
J gene: TRBJ2-5
D gene: TRBD1
V gene: TRBV5-4
CDR3 protein: CASSAGQGRQETQYF
CDR3 DNA: TGTGCCAGCAGCGCGGGACAGGGGAGACAAGAGACCCAGTACTTC